The 28 T cell receptor beta chains below come from one sample, sequenced in a study of OX40 agonist ivuxolimab in advanced cancers. Library method: the immunoSEQ multiplex PCR assay. This is the immuneACCESS table as TCRdb keeps it, with only in-frame sequences that have V and J called. A part of the clones is gone; compared with another copy, unresolved V genes explain less than half, and the rest is unexplained. This sample lists 55,000 to 70,000 clones; roughly nine tenths were detected once. 0.85% to 1.2% of the sample is held by the ten biggest clonotypes. Sample: CD4+ or CD8+ T cells sorted from blood, taken in a trial of the OX40 agonist ivuxolimab. Receptors were obtained from an adult with an advanced solid tumor such as melanoma, head and neck, liver or kidney cancer.

This chain joins TRBV27 and TRBJ1-5; D not certain. The CDR3 contains 13 residues. Germline assignment: CDR1 MNHEY and CDR2 SMNVEV (reference sequence). V was trimmed by 4 bases and J by 4 bases, leaving 8 bases between them. DNA for the CDR3: TGTGCCAGCAGTTGGGGAGGGAATCAGCCCCAGCATTTT. As protein: CASSWGGNQPQHF.

This sequence joins TRBV4-1 and TRBJ2-3; TRBD2 agrees at 14 bases. V lost 6 bases to trimming and J lost 2 bases; unmatched junction nucleotides: 7. Germline CDR1 MGHRA, CDR2 YSYEKL. The CDR3 is made up of 17 amino acids. The CDR3 sequence: CASRRGLAGVITDTQYF. The DNA of the CDR3 is TGCGCCAGCAGACGGGGACTAGCGGGGGTTATCACAGATACGCAGTATTTT.

V usage is TRBV2 and J usage is TRBJ2-5; no clear D gene. The CDR3 spans 14 residues. The V end was cut by 6 bases, the J end by 0 bases, with 11 bases between. Germline V gene data show CDR1 as SNHLY and CDR2 as FYNNEI. DNA of the CDR3: TGTGCCAGCAGAGATAAACGGTACCAAGAGACCCAGTACTTC. Its protein is CASRDKRYQETQYF.

CDR3: CASSLGGASLKAFF. As DNA, the CDR3 is TGTGCCAGCAGCTTAGGTGGTGCGTCCCTCAAAGCTTTCTTT. The V gene is TRBV11-2, the J gene TRBJ1-1; D unclear. Germline loops: CDR1 SGHAT, CDR2 FQNNGV. The CDR3 is made up of 14 amino acids. V was trimmed by 1 base and J by 9 bases, leaving 15 bases between them.

Of note for this clone: Within the sample, other DNA sequences also encode this same CDR3. The V and J genes are TRBV18 and TRBJ2-5; D unresolved. The V and J ends lost 3 bases and 1 base respectively, with 0 bases between them. In germline, CDR1 is KGHSH, CDR2 LQKENI. This CDR3 has 11 amino acids. The CDR3 DNA sequence: TGTGCCAGCTCACCCCAAGAGACCCAGTACTTC. Its protein product is CASSPQETQYF.

This chain links TRBV11-3 with TRBJ1-4; D is uncertain. In germline, CDR1 is SGHNT, CDR2 YENEEA. The length of the CDR3 is 14 residues. Trimming took off 5 bases at V and 6 bases at J, with 13 bases between the two ends. In DNA form, the CDR3 reads TGTGCCAGCAGCCACCCTCTGGAGCATGAAAAACTGTTTTTT. It codes for CASSHPLEHEKLFF.

The V gene is TRBV2, the J gene TRBJ2-7; 7 bases map to TRBD2. The CDR3 covers 14 residues. Unmatched junction bases numbered 8, after V lost 6 bases and J lost 3 bases. Germline V lookup: CDR1 SNHLY, CDR2 FYNNEI. The chain's CDR3 is CASSPREGFYEQYF. Here the CDR3 DNA reads TGTGCCAGCAGCCCTAGGGAGGGTTTCTACGAGCAGTACTTC.

This sequence joins TRBV6-1 and TRBJ2-5; 9 bases fit TRBD2. The ends lost 4 bases at V and 5 bases at J; junction bases unmatched: 5. From germline, CDR1 is MNHNS and CDR2 SASEGT. This CDR3 is built from 14 residues. Here the CDR3 DNA reads TGTGCCAGCAGTGTTCTAGCGGGGCGGGAGACCCAGTACTTC. Translation gives CASSVLAGRETQYF.

V and J are TRBV7-2 and TRBJ1-2; the D is unclear. The CDR3 extends over 17 amino acids. Trimming left V 0 bases short and J 1 base short, with 15 bases between. Germline CDR1 reads SGHTA; CDR2 reads FQGNSA. CDR3: CASSLAFGSNLNYGYTF. The CDR3 region has the DNA TGTGCCAGCAGCTTAGCTTTTGGCAGCAACCTTAACTATGGCTACACCTTC.

The genes are TRBV5-4 and TRBJ2-7, with 14 bases matching TRBD2. The germline V gene encodes CDR1 SGHNT and CDR2 YYREEE (reference sequence). The CDR3 length is 15 residues. With 4 bases clipped from V and 3 bases from J, the junction kept 3 bases outside the gene matches. In DNA form, the CDR3 reads TGTGCCAGCAGCCTCGGGACTAGCGGGGGCTACGAGCAGTACTTC. It is translated as CASSLGTSGGYEQYF.

The gene calls are TRBV19 and TRBJ2-2; TRBD2 matches 12 bases. This CDR3 is 16 amino acids long. V dropped 1 base and J dropped 5; count of bases not matched to a gene: 2. CDR1 and CDR2 (germline): LNHDA, SQIVND (reference sequence). Here the CDR3 DNA reads TGTGCCAGTAGTATAGTACTAGCGGGGGGAACCGGGGAGCTGTTTTTT. As protein: CASSIVLAGGTGELFF. The full variable domain, its missing parts supplied by reference TRBV19 and TRBJ2-2, is DGGITQSPKYLFRKEGQNVTLSCEQNLNHDAMYWYRQDPGQGLRLIYYSQIVNDFQKGDIAEGYSVSREKKESFPLTVTSAQKNPTAFYLCASSIVLAGGTGELFFGEGSRLTVL.

This clone was counted once. The rearrangement joins TRBV18 to TRBJ1-1, with D tentatively TRBD1 (6 bases). CDR3 length: 16 amino acids. Trimming stripped 3 bases from V and 1 base from J, with 15 bases between. The V gene's germline CDR1 is KGHSH and CDR2 LQKENI. The CDR3 region is CASSPNGRGRNTEAFF. CDR3 bases: TGTGCCAGCTCACCTAATGGCCGGGGGCGGAACACTGAAGCTTTCTTT.

The gene calls are TRBV6-6 and TRBJ1-6; D gene uncertain. CDR3 length: 15 residues. V lost 5 bases and J lost 0, with 8 bases in between. The germline V gene encodes CDR1 MNHNY and CDR2 SVGAGI (reference sequence). CDR3 in amino acids: CASSPQRSYNSPLHF. CDR3 coding DNA: TGTGCCAGCAGTCCTCAGCGCTCCTATAATTCACCCCTCCACTTT.

The J gene is TRBJ1-2, the V gene TRBV7-9; no clear D gene. Trimming removed 0 bases from V and 8 bases from J, with 19 bases in between. Germline CDR1 is SEHNR and CDR2 is FQNEAQ (reference sequence). The CDR3 is made up of 16 amino acids. Written as DNA, the CDR3 is TGTGCCAGCAGCTTAGCGGGCAGAAATCCTCTGAGGGGCTACACCTTC. Protein product: CASSLAGRNPLRGYTF.

This chain connects TRBV10-2 to TRBJ1-5, with TRBD1 matching 8 bases. Per the germline V gene, CDR1 is WSHSY and CDR2 is SAAADI. The CDR3 loop spans 17 amino acids. Trimming removed 6 bases from V and 3 bases from J; junction bases left unmatched: 13. Written as DNA, the CDR3 is TGCGCCAGCAGGCCCAATTCCCGGGACAGGTTCAATCAGCCCCAGCATTTT. Its translation: CASRPNSRDRFNQPQHF.

V and J are TRBV25-1 and TRBJ2-5, with TRBD1 matching 8 bases. J lost 1 base, V lost 1 base, and 5 bases had no gene match. Germline V gene lookup returns CDR1 MGHDK and CDR2 SYGVNS. CDR3 length equals 16 residues. The CDR3 protein is CASSEFRGTGQETQYF. CDR3 coding DNA: TGTGCCAGCAGTGAATTCAGAGGGACAGGCCAAGAGACCCAGTACTTC.

This clone showed up just once. The gene calls are TRBV10-1 and TRBJ1-1, with a tentative D call TRBD1 (5 bases). Per germline, CDR1 WNHNN and CDR2 SYGVQD (reference sequence). The V and J ends lost 0 bases and 8 bases respectively, with 16 bases between them. The CDR3 consists of 15 residues. Written as DNA, the CDR3 is TGCGCCAGCAGTGAGTCGGGACGCCTTTACCAGGAAGCTTTCTTT. It codes for CASSESGRLYQEAFF.

J is TRBJ2-2 and V is TRBV4-1; 8 nucleotides line up with TRBD2. The CDR3 extends over 19 amino acids. J lost 0 bases, V lost 0 bases, and 9 bases had no gene match. Germline V CDR1 and CDR2: MGHRA, YSYEKL. CDR3 nucleotides: TGCGCCAGCAGCCAAGATAGGAATAGCGGGGATCCGAACACCGGGGAGCTGTTTTTT. Translated, it gives CASSQDRNSGDPNTGELFF.

The chain employs TRBV6-1 and TRBJ1-1; D gene ambiguous. The germline CDR1 and CDR2 sequences are MNHNS and SASEGT. The CDR3 sequence is 13 residues long. Trimming took off 3 bases at V and 4 bases at J, with 9 bases between the two ends. In nucleotides, the CDR3 is TGTGCCAGCAGTGATGGGGTGGGCACTGAAGCTTTCTTT. Amino acids: CASSDGVGTEAFF.

The chain carries TRBV30 and TRBJ1-5; D uncertain. In germline, CDR1 is GTSNPN, CDR2 SVGIG (reference sequence). CDR3 length: 14 amino acids. The V gene lost 0 bases and the J gene lost 4 bases, with 10 bases spanning the gap. The CDR3 region is CAWSVSLINQPQHF. The CDR3 DNA reads TGTGCCTGGAGTGTATCACTGATAAATCAGCCCCAGCATTTT.

The J gene is TRBJ1-1, the V gene TRBV6-1, with D tentatively TRBD1 (6 bases). The CDR3 extends over 14 amino acids. The germline CDR1 and CDR2 sequences are MNHNS and SASEGT. The V end was cut by 10 bases, the J end by 8 bases, with 23 bases between. This CDR3 is CATNRARGLGEAFF. CDR3 DNA sequence: TGTGCCACCAACCGGGCCAGGGGTTTGGGGGAAGCTTTCTTT.

The chain recombines TRBV2 with TRBJ1-3, with 7 bases aligning to TRBD1. CDR1 is SNHLY, CDR2 FYNNEI, per germline. The ends lost 8 bases at V and 0 bases at J; junction bases unmatched: 7. The CDR3 has 15 residues. CDR3 sequence: CASGRQGISGNTIYF. DNA of the CDR3: TGTGCCAGCGGCAGACAGGGTATCTCTGGAAACACCATATATTTT.

V usage is TRBV5-4 and J usage is TRBJ2-3; 8 positions match TRBD2. This CDR3 is built from 18 residues. The V and J ends lost 4 bases and 0 bases, in that order; junction bases with no gene match: 13. Germline V gene sequence: CDR1 SGHNT, CDR2 YYREEE (reference sequence). The CDR3 is CASSGGTRGGSSTDTQYF. CDR3 coding DNA: TGTGCCAGCAGCGGTGGGACTAGAGGGGGGTCTAGCACAGATACGCAGTATTTT.

This rearrangement joins TRBV7-6 to TRBJ1-6; D perhaps matches TRBD1 (6 bases). The CDR3 has 16 amino acids. Germline values: CDR1 SGHVS, CDR2 FNYEAQ. The germline V and J ends were trimmed by 5 bases and 10 bases, with 21 bases remaining between them. CDR3 protein: CASSQLRIDTGSPLHF. Written as DNA, the CDR3 is TGTGCCAGCAGCCAACTCCGAATAGACACAGGGTCACCCCTCCACTTT.

The genes are TRBV27 and TRBJ2-4; 8 positions agree with TRBD1. With 4 bases clipped from V and 9 bases from J, the junction kept 8 bases outside the gene matches. The CDR3 extends over 14 amino acids. CDR1 is MNHEY, CDR2 SMNVEV, per germline (reference sequence). In DNA, the CDR3 is TGTGCCAGCAGTTCCCTCACCACAGGGGGCATTCAGTACTTC. It codes for CASSSLTTGGIQYF.

The rearrangement joins TRBV5-1 to TRBJ1-2; D gene unclear. CDR1 is SGHRS, CDR2 YFSETQ, per germline. The germline V and J ends were trimmed by 0 bases and 0 bases, with 6 bases remaining between them. CDR3 length: 14 amino acids. The CDR3 reads CASSLGDANYGYTF. CDR3 nucleotides: TGCGCCAGCAGCTTGGGAGACGCTAACTATGGCTACACCTTC.

Turning to this clone: Distinct nucleotide sequences in the sample also encode this CDR3. The rearrangement joins TRBV2 to TRBJ2-7, with D perhaps TRBD1 (5 bases). Germline lookup yields CDR1 SNHLY and CDR2 FYNNEI. The CDR3 runs 14 residues. With 6 bases removed from V and 7 bases from J, the gap between germline ends came to 19 bases. For the CDR3, the DNA is TGTGCCAGCAGGGGCACAGGTCGTTTGGGGGAGCAGTACTTC. As protein: CASRGTGRLGEQYF.

This clone was found once. V usage is TRBV6-1 and J usage is TRBJ2-5; 11 nucleotides agree with TRBD2. This CDR3 contains 16 residues. The V segment lost 4 bases and the J segment 2 bases; nucleotides outside the gene matches: 6. From germline, CDR1 is MNHNS and CDR2 SASEGT. The CDR3 spells CASSARLAGRQETQYF. The CDR3 DNA reads TGTGCCAGCAGTGCACGACTAGCGGGGCGGCAAGAGACCCAGTACTTC.